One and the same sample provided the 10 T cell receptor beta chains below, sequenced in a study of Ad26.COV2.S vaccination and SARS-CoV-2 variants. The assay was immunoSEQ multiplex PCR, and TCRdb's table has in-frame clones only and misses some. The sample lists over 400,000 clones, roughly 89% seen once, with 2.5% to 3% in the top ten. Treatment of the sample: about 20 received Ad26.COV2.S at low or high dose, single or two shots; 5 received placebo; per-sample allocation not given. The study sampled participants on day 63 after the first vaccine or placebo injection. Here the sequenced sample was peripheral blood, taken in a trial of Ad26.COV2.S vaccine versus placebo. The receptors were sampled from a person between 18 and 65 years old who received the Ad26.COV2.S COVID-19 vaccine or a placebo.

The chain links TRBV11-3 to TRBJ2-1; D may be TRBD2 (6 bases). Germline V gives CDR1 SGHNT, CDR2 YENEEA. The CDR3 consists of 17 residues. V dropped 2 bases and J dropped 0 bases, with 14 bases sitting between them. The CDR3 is CASSLPAGWSSYNEQFF. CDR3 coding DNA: TGTGCCAGCAGCTTACCAGCGGGTTGGAGCTCCTACAATGAGCAGTTCTTC.

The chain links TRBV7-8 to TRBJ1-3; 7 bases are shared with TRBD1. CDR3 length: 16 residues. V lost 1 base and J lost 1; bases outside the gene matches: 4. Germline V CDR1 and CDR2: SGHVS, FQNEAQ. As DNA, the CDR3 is TGTGCCAGCAGCTTAGGGGCAGGGGGATCTGGAAACACCATATATTTT. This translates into CASSLGAGGSGNTIYF.

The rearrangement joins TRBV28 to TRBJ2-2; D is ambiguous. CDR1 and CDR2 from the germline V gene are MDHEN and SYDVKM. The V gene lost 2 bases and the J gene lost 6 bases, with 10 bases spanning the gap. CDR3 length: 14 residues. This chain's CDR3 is CASSLVPRPGELFF. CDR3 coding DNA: TGTGCCAGCAGTTTAGTACCCCGACCCGGGGAGCTGTTTTTT.

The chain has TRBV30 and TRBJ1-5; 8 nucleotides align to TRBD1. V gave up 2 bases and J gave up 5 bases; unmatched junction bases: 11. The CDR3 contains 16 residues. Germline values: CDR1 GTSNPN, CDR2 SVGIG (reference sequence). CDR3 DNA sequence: TGTGCCTGGAGTCCCCCGGGACAGGTGAGGGATCAGCCCCAGCATTTT. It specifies CAWSPPGQVRDQPQHF.

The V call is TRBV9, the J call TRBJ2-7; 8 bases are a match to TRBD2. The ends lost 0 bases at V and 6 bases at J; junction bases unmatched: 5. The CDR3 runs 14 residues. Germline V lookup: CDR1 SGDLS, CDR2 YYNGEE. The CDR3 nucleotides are TGTGCCAGCAGCGTAGCGGGGGGGCGGGGCGAGCAGTACTTC. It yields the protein CASSVAGGRGEQYF.

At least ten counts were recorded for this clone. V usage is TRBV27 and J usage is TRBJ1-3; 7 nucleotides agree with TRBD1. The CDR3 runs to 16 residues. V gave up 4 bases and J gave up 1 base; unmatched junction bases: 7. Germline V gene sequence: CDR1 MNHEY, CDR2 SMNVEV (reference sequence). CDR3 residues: CASSSHPGQSGNTIYF. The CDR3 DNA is TGTGCCAGCAGTTCCCACCCGGGACAGTCTGGAAACACCATATATTTT.

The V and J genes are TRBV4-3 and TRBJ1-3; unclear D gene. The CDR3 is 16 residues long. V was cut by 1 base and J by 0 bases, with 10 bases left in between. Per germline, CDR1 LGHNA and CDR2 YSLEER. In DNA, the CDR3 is TGCGCCAGCAGCCAAGGGACGGCGAGCTCTGGAAACACCATATATTTT. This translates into CASSQGTASSGNTIYF.

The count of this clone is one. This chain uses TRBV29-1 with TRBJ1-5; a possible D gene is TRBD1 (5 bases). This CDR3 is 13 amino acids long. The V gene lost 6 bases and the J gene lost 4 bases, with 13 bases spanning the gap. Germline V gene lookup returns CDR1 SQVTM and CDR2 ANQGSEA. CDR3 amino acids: CSVGERSNQPQHF. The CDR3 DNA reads TGCAGCGTGGGGGAGAGGTCTAATCAGCCCCAGCATTTT. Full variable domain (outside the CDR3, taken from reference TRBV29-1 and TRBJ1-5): SAVISQKPSRDICQRGTSLTIQCQVDSQVTMMFWYRQQPGQSLTLIATANQGSEATYESGFVIDKFPISRPNLTFSTLTVSNMSPEDSSIYLCSVGERSNQPQHFGDGTRLSIL.

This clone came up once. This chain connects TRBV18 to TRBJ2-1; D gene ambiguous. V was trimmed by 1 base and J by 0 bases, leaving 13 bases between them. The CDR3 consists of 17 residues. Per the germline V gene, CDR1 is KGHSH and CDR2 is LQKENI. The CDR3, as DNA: TGTGCCAGCTCACCACGATTGGCGATAAGCTCCTACAATGAGCAGTTCTTC. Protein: CASSPRLAISSYNEQFF.

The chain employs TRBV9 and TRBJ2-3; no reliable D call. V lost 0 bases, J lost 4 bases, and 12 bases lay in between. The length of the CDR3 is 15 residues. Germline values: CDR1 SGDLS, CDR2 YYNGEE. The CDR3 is CASSVGGQAADTQYF. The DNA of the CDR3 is TGTGCCAGCAGCGTAGGTGGTCAGGCGGCAGATACGCAGTATTTT.